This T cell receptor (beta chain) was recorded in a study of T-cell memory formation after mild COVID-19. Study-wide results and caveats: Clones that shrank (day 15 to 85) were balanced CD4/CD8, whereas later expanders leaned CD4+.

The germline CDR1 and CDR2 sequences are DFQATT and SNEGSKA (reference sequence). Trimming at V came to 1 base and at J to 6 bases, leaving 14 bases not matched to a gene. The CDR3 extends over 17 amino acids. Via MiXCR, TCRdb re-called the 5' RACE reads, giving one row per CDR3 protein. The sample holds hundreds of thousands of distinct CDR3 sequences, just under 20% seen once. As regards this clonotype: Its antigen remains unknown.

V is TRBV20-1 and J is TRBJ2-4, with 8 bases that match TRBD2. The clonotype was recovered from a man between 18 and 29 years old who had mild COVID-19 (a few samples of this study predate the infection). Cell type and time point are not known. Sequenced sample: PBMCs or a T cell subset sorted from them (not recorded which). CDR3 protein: CSARARGGLARGNIQYF. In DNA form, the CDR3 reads TGCAGTGCTAGAGCCCGGGGGGGCCTCGCCCGAGGAAACATTCAGTACTTC.